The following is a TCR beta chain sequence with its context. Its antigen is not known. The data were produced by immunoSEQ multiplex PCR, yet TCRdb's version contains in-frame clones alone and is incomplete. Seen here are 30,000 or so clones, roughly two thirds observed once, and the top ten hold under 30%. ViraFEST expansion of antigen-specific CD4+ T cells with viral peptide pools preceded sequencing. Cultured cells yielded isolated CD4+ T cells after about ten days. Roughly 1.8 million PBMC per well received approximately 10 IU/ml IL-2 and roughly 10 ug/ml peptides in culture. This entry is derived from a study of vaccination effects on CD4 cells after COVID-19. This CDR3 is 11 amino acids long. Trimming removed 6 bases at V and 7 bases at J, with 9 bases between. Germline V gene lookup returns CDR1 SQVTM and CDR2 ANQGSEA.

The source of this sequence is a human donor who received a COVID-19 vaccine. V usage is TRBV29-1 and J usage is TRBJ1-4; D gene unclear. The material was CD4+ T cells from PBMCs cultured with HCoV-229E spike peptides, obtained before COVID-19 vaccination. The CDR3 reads CSVRLGEKLFF. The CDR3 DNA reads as TGCAGCGTCAGACTGGGTGAAAAACTGTTTTTT.